A single sample gave rise to the 28 T cell receptor beta chains below, sequenced in a study of T cell responses to AZD1222 COVID-19 vaccine. TCRdb's table, derived via immunoSEQ multiplex PCR, lists solely in-frame clones and lacks some. The sample contains some 180,000 clones, approximately 94% of which appear only once. Here the sequenced sample was peripheral blood, taken 28 days after the second AZD1222 dose. All receptors come from an adult who received the AZD1222 COVID-19 vaccine.

This chain links TRBV6-5 with TRBJ2-2; D is undetermined. The CDR3 spans 14 residues. With 0 bases removed from V and 5 bases from J, the gap between germline ends came to 7 bases. Per germline, CDR1 MNHEY and CDR2 SVGAGI. CDR3 in DNA: TGTGCCAGCAGTTACTCGGCCGGGACCGGGGAGCTGTTTTTT. It translates to CASSYSAGTGELFF.

The V and J genes are TRBV6-4 and TRBJ2-2; 9 bases align to TRBD1. V lost 11 bases and J lost 4; bases outside the gene matches: 11. The V gene's germline CDR1 is MRHNA and CDR2 SNTAGT. The CDR3 spans 15 residues. CDR3 in DNA: TGTGCCCACAGGGGACAGGGAGTTGGCACCGGGGAGCTGTTTTTT. This sequence encodes CAHRGQGVGTGELFF.

The rearrangement uses TRBV5-6 and TRBJ1-1, with D maybe TRBD1 (6 bases). CDR3 size: 16 residues. V gave up 5 bases and J gave up 3 bases, with 20 bases separating them. Germline V gene sequence: CDR1 SGHDT, CDR2 YYEEEE. The CDR3 DNA follows: TGTGCCAGCAGGAAAGGTTGGGGGCGGTTGGACACTGAAGCTTTCTTT. Its protein is CASRKGWGRLDTEAFF.

Concerning this clone: The same CDR3 can be traced to other DNA sequences in this sample. V usage is TRBV28 and J usage is TRBJ1-2; D is uncertain. Trimming took off 5 bases at V and 2 bases at J, with 3 bases between the two ends. The CDR3 totals 11 residues. CDR1 MDHEN and CDR2 SYDVKM come from the germline V gene. The CDR3, as DNA: TGTGCCAGCAGTCTAAACTATGGCTACACCTTC. It is translated as CASSLNYGYTF.

In this sample, this clone turned up a few times. V and J are TRBV6-6 and TRBJ1-5; D unclear. There are 16 residues in the CDR3. V was pared by 4 bases and J by 0 bases, with 13 bases between. CDR1 and CDR2 (germline): MNHNY, SVGAGI (reference sequence). The CDR3 spells CASSSSPRGSNQPQHF. The CDR3 DNA follows: TGTGCCAGCAGTTCGTCTCCGCGGGGTAGCAATCAGCCCCAGCATTTT.

The rearrangement uses TRBV7-3 and TRBJ1-6, with D unresolved. The CDR3 sequence is 15 residues long. Per the germline V gene, CDR1 is SGHTA and CDR2 is FQGTGA. The germline V and J ends were trimmed by 2 bases and 8 bases, with 13 bases remaining between them. The CDR3: CASSLGVGSDSPLHF. The DNA for the CDR3 is TGTGCCAGCAGCTTAGGTGTAGGTAGTGATTCACCCCTCCACTTT.

The chain carries TRBV9 and TRBJ1-1; D may be TRBD1 (5 bases). The CDR3 has 13 amino acids. Trimming left V 1 base short and J 11 bases short, with 15 bases between. CDR1 is SGDLS, CDR2 YYNGEE, per germline. CDR3 region: CASSVRGQGEAFF. Here the CDR3 DNA reads TGTGCCAGCAGCGTAAGGGGCCAAGGGGAGGCTTTCTTT.

The chain has TRBV4-1 and TRBJ1-1, with 7 positions matching TRBD1. The CDR3 consists of 12 residues. Germline values: CDR1 MGHRA, CDR2 YSYEKL. The junction had 3 bases not matched to a gene; V was cut back by 10 bases and J by 1 base. The CDR3 protein is CATRDRNTEAFF. The CDR3, as DNA: TGCGCCACCCGGGACAGGAACACTGAAGCTTTCTTT.

The rearrangement links TRBV27 to TRBJ2-7; the D is unclear. V lost 0 bases and J lost 2, with 5 bases in between. CDR1 MNHEY and CDR2 SMNVEV come from the germline V gene (reference sequence). The CDR3 spans 13 residues. DNA for the CDR3: TGTGCCAGCAGTTTATCGTTTGCCTACGAGCAGTACTTC. It is translated as CASSLSFAYEQYF.

The CDR3 DNA reads as TGTGCCACCAGTGATTGGGGCAGCTCTAGCACAGATACGCAGTATTTT. Translation gives CATSDWGSSSTDTQYF. The J gene is TRBJ2-3, the V gene TRBV24-1; D is possibly TRBD1 (5 bases). From germline, CDR1 is KGHDR and CDR2 SFDVKD. This CDR3 region has 16 residues. V lost 2 bases and J 0 bases, leaving 11 bases between the germline ends.

This clone occurred once. This chain joins TRBV13 and TRBJ1-2; D is unclear. Trimming stripped 5 bases from V and 3 bases from J, with 13 bases between. The CDR3 sequence is 14 residues long. Germline-derived CDR1 and CDR2 are PRHDT and FYEKMQ (reference sequence). The CDR3 spells CASSDTNADYGYTF. In nucleotides, the CDR3 is TGTGCCAGCAGCGACACCAATGCCGACTATGGCTACACCTTC.

The rearrangement joins TRBV6-1 to TRBJ1-5; 7 bases are a match to TRBD1. Losses at the gene ends were 1 base for V and 0 bases for J; bases not matched to a gene: 0. Per germline, CDR1 MNHNS and CDR2 SASEGT. The CDR3 has 15 amino acids. The CDR3 region is CASSEGQGSNQPQHF. The CDR3 DNA sequence: TGTGCCAGCAGTGAAGGACAGGGTAGCAATCAGCCCCAGCATTTT.

This chain joins TRBV18 and TRBJ1-2; the D gene is possibly TRBD1 (5 bases). Germline V gene sequence: CDR1 KGHSH, CDR2 LQKENI. This CDR3 is 14 amino acids long. The V gene lost 3 bases and the J gene lost 4 bases, with 12 bases spanning the gap. CDR3 region: CASSPVTEIYGYTF. The CDR3 DNA follows: TGTGCCAGCTCACCCGTGACAGAGATCTATGGCTACACCTTC.

This clone was seen more than once but under ten times. The CDR3 loop is CASSQDGGGAGQPQHF. The CDR3 bases are TGCGCCAGCAGCCAAGATGGTGGGGGGGCGGGTCAGCCCCAGCATTTT. V usage is TRBV4-1 and J usage is TRBJ1-5, with D perhaps matching TRBD1 (6 bases). Germline values: CDR1 MGHRA, CDR2 YSYEKL. Trimming pared 0 bases from V and 6 bases from J, leaving 15 bases between. The CDR3 totals 16 residues.

The chain links TRBV6-5 to TRBJ1-4; D unclear. The CDR3 is made up of 16 amino acids. Germline values: CDR1 MNHEY, CDR2 SVGAGI. The ends were cut back, 0 bases at V and 1 base at J, with 9 bases in the middle. This chain's CDR3 is CASSYSPRRTNEKLFF. In DNA, the CDR3 is TGTGCCAGCAGTTACTCGCCGCGGAGAACTAATGAAAAACTGTTTTTT.

The chain carries TRBV11-2 and TRBJ2-3; TRBD2 aligns across 8 bases. The ends lost 3 bases at V and 1 base at J; junction bases unmatched: 3. Germline assignment: CDR1 SGHAT and CDR2 FQNNGV. CDR3 length: 15 residues. The CDR3 sequence: CASSFSGGGTDTQYF. For the CDR3, the DNA is TGTGCCAGCAGCTTTTCGGGGGGGGGCACAGATACGCAGTATTTT.

The V and J genes are TRBV5-5 and TRBJ2-5; 10 nucleotides agree with TRBD2. Germline V CDR1 and CDR2: SGHKS, YYEKEE (reference sequence). After removal of 0 bases from V and 3 bases from J, the junction contained 2 bases not matched to a gene. The CDR3 contains 15 residues. CDR3 loop: CASSLGLAGEETQYF. The DNA for the CDR3 is TGTGCCAGCAGCTTGGGGCTAGCGGGGGAAGAGACCCAGTACTTC.

The rearrangement links TRBV12-3 or TRBV12-4 to TRBJ1-2; D uncertain. Between the trimmed V and J ends, which lost 3 bases and 6 bases, there was a span of 8 bases. The CDR3 runs to 12 residues. CDR3 in DNA: TGTGCCAGCAGTTTTGCCGGAAATGGCTACACCTTC. Translating it yields CASSFAGNGYTF.

This chain connects TRBV13 to TRBJ2-1, with 8 bases fitting TRBD2. The V segment lost 0 bases and the J segment 9 bases; nucleotides outside the gene matches: 7. CDR3 size: 15 residues. Looked up from germline, CDR1 is PRHDT and CDR2 is FYEKMQ (reference sequence). The CDR3 reads CASSLGRTSTGEQFF. CDR3 DNA sequence: TGTGCCAGCAGCTTAGGCAGGACTAGCACGGGTGAGCAGTTCTTC.

This clone has just one count. The V gene is TRBV6-2 or TRBV6-3, the J gene TRBJ1-2; D is perhaps TRBD1 (5 bases). The V end lost 2 bases, the J end lost 8 bases, and 9 bases lay between the germline ends. This CDR3 is 12 amino acids long. In germline, CDR1 is MNHEY, CDR2 SVGEGT. The CDR3 DNA reads TGTGCCAGCAGTTACCAGGGTAGAGGCTACACCTTC. Encoded protein: CASSYQGRGYTF.

The chain has TRBV28 and TRBJ2-1; 14 nucleotides agree with TRBD2. The ends lost 4 bases at V and 9 bases at J; junction bases unmatched: 5. CDR3 length: 15 amino acids. Looked up from germline, CDR1 is MDHEN and CDR2 is SYDVKM. The DNA of the CDR3 is TGTGCCAGCAGTTCCGGGACTAGCGGGAGAAGTGAGCAGTTCTTC. This gives the protein CASSSGTSGRSEQFF. Based on the CDR3 plus reference TRBV28 and TRBJ2-1, the full variable domain is DVKVTQSSRYLVKRTGEKVFLECVQDMDHENMFWYRQDPGLGLRLIYFSYDVKMKEKGDIPEGYSVSREKKERFSLILESASTNQTSMYLCASSSGTSGRSEQFFGPGTRLTVL.

The chain carries TRBV7-9 and TRBJ2-4, with D unclear. The length of the CDR3 is 16 residues. The V and J ends lost 5 bases and 2 bases respectively, with 16 bases between them. Looked up from germline, CDR1 is SEHNR and CDR2 is FQNEAQ (reference sequence). This CDR3 reads CASSAHPVWPKNIQYF. Written as DNA, the CDR3 is TGTGCCAGCAGCGCACACCCGGTATGGCCCAAAAACATTCAGTACTTC.

The chain links TRBV2 to TRBJ1-2, with TRBD1 as a possible D gene (5 bases). The length of the CDR3 is 15 residues. Trimming stripped 4 bases from V and 4 bases from J, with 16 bases between. Germline V lookup: CDR1 SNHLY, CDR2 FYNNEI. The CDR3 DNA sequence: TGTGCCAGCAGTGTTTCGGCAGGGAAAGTCTATGGCTACACCTTC. It yields the protein CASSVSAGKVYGYTF.

The chain carries TRBV10-2 and TRBJ1-2; 8 positions agree with TRBD1. Per germline, CDR1 WSHSY and CDR2 SAAADI. The CDR3 consists of 14 residues. J was trimmed by 6 bases and V by 4 bases; bases with no gene match: 7. As DNA, the CDR3 is TGCGCCAGCAGTGGCACGGACAGGGTTAATGGCTACACCTTC. Its protein product is CASSGTDRVNGYTF.

This chain joins TRBV14 and TRBJ1-2; no firm D call. Trimming shortened V by 3 bases and J by 3 bases, and 23 bases separated the two germline ends. The CDR3 is 18 residues long. CDR1 is SGHDN, CDR2 FVKESK, per germline. DNA for the CDR3: TGTGCCAGCAGCCACCTGGTGAGGCCCCTACTGAGGGACTATGGCTACACCTTC. It is translated as CASSHLVRPLLRDYGYTF.

This sequence joins TRBV7-9 and TRBJ1-1; 9 bases match TRBD1. In germline, CDR1 is SEHNR, CDR2 FQNEAQ (reference sequence). V dropped 3 bases and J dropped 5; count of bases not matched to a gene: 10. The CDR3 is made up of 16 amino acids. CDR3 sequence: CASSFPLGQGNTEAFF. CDR3 coding DNA: TGTGCCAGCAGCTTCCCCTTGGGACAGGGAAATACTGAAGCTTTCTTT. Drawing the rest from reference TRBV7-9 and TRBJ1-1, the complete variable domain is DTGVSQNPRHKITKRGQNVTFRCDPISEHNRLYWYRQTLGQGPEFLTYFQNEAQLEKSRLLSDRFSAERPKGSFSTLEIQRTEQGDSAMYLCASSFPLGQGNTEAFFGQGTRLTVV.

The CDR3 reads CASSPSGRSNQPQHF. CDR3 sequence (DNA): TGCGCCAGCAGCCCGTCAGGGCGCAGCAATCAGCCCCAGCATTTT. The V gene is TRBV4-3, the J gene TRBJ1-5; perhaps TRBD1 as D (5 bases). This CDR3 is built from 15 residues. Trimming stripped 4 bases from V and 1 base from J, with 11 bases between. Per the germline V gene, CDR1 is LGHNA and CDR2 is YSLEER.

V usage is TRBV5-1 and J usage is TRBJ2-2, with a tentative D call TRBD2 (5 bases). The germline V gene has CDR1 SGHRS and CDR2 YFSETQ. With 0 bases removed from V and 2 bases from J, the gap between germline ends came to 11 bases. The CDR3 runs to 16 residues. In nucleotides, the CDR3 is TGCGCCAGCAGCTTGGCCCCGGACTCAAACACCGGGGAGCTGTTTTTT. As protein: CASSLAPDSNTGELFF.